These T cell receptor beta chains were read from a single sample in a study of T cells after yellow fever vaccination. TCRdb fed the 5' RACE reads into MiXCR, producing one record per CDR3 protein. This sample has hundreds of thousands of distinct CDR3 sequences, with 21% found just once. The sequenced sample was PBMCs, obtained 21 days after the first yellow fever vaccination. These receptors originate from a man aged 18-30 years who received the YFV17D yellow fever vaccine. Both conserved end residues are part of each CDR3. The D gene is left open where the match is weak. Clone sizes are given selectively: once, few, many, or a class where the clone is expanded.

j_gene	abundance	d_gene	v_gene	CDR3aa	CDR3nt
TRBJ2-1	few	TRBD2	TRBV5-1	CASSSGLAAQFF	TGCGCCAGCAGTTCGGGACTAGCGGCGCAGTTCTTC
TRBJ2-5	.	.	TRBV7-9	CASSPRRFQETQYF	TGTGCCAGCAGCCCCCGGCGCTTTCAAGAGACCCAGTACTTC
TRBJ2-1	few	.	TRBV5-1	CASSDYLEQFF	TGCGCCAGCAGCGATTACCTTGAGCAGTTCTTC
TRBJ2-6	few	.	TRBV18	CASSLGEANVLTF	TGTGCCAGCTCACTTGGGGAGGCCAACGTCCTGACTTTC
TRBJ2-7	few	.	TRBV7-7	CASSLGAGTAYEQYF	TGTGCCAGCAGCTTAGGGGCGGGAACTGCCTACGAGCAGTACTTC
TRBJ2-1	many	TRBD2	TRBV20-1	CSARGGPGGAVNEQFF	TGCAGTGCTAGGGGGGGGCCCGGGGGGGCGGTCAATGAGCAGTTCTTC
TRBJ2-3	.	.	TRBV20-1	CSGQGDADTQYF	TGCAGTGGACAAGGAGATGCAGATACGCAGTATTTT
TRBJ2-1	.	TRBD2	TRBV28	CASSTTTSVYNEQFF	TGTGCCAGCAGCACCACGACTAGCGTTTACAATGAGCAGTTCTTC
TRBJ2-6	few	.	TRBV12-3/TRBV12-4	CASGPSGANVLTF	TGTGCCAGCGGCCCATCTGGGGCCAACGTCCTGACTTTC
TRBJ2-7	few	TRBD1	TRBV5-1	CASSLPDRIPYEQYF	TGCGCCAGCAGCTTACCGGACAGGATCCCCTACGAGCAGTACTTC
TRBJ1-5	few	TRBD1	TRBV4-3	CASSHGQGNQPQHF	TGCGCCAGCAGCCACGGACAGGGGAATCAGCCCCAGCATTTT
TRBJ2-1	few	TRBD1	TRBV7-2	CASSLVSGTGNNEQFF	TGTGCCAGCAGCTTAGTCTCCGGGACAGGCAACAATGAGCAGTTCTTC
TRBJ2-3	.	.	TRBV7-3	CASSPTGEGGTDTQYF	TGTGCCAGCAGCCCCACCGGAGAGGGGGGCACAGATACGCAGTATTTT
TRBJ1-6	.	.	TRBV7-9	CATGGSYNSPLHF	TGTGCCACCGGGGGGTCATATAATTCACCCCTCCACTTT
TRBJ2-2	few	.	TRBV29-1	CSVTANTGELFF	TGCAGCGTTACAGCGAACACCGGGGAGCTGTTTTTT
TRBJ1-1	.	.	TRBV29-1	CSVEVIRMGITEAFF	TGCAGCGTTGAAGTTATCAGGATGGGAATCACTGAAGCTTTCTTT
TRBJ2-1	.	TRBD1	TRBV7-2	CASSLIRGRSSYNEQFF	TGTGCCAGCAGCTTAATTAGGGGGCGTAGCTCCTACAATGAGCAGTTCTTC
TRBJ2-3	few	.	TRBV6-2/TRBV6-3	CASSAGIRTDTQYF	TGTGCCAGCAGTGCAGGTATACGCACAGATACGCAGTATTTT